This is a list of T cell receptor beta chains from one sample in a study of blood T cell repertoires in COVID-19. Using immunoSEQ multiplex PCR, the repertoire was profiled, and TCRdb retains in-frame clones only, with some absent. The data show over 95,000 clones, 79% seen once. The specimen sequenced was peripheral blood. The receptors here all came from an elderly woman with active or convalescent COVID-19. The CDR3 runs from the conserved cysteine through the conserved F or W. The D gene is left open where the match is weak. Only part of the rows carry a size: once, few, many, or a class if the clone is expanded.

size: .; V: TRBV18; D: .; J: TRBJ2-1; DNA: TGTGCCAGCTCACCAACGGCAGGGAACCATGAGCAGTTCTTC; CDR3: CASSPTAGNHEQFF
size: .; V: TRBV29-1; D: TRBD2; J: TRBJ2-3; DNA: TGCAGCGCCGGGACTAGCGGCACAGATACGCAGTATTTT; CDR3: CSAGTSGTDTQYF
size: .; V: TRBV2; D: .; J: TRBJ1-1; DNA: TGTGCCAGCAGTGACGCCGGGACAAGAAACACTGAAGCTTTCTTT; CDR3: CASSDAGTRNTEAFF
size: .; V: TRBV6-5; D: TRBD1; J: TRBJ1-4; DNA: TGTGCCAGCAGGACAGGGTCGTTTAATGAAAAACTGTTTTTT; CDR3: CASRTGSFNEKLFF
size: .; V: TRBV21-1; D: .; J: TRBJ2-4; DNA: TGTGCCAGCAGCCCTCCCGACCGTCGGTTGCGCGGGAGGGCCCTGGAAAACATTCAGTACTTC; CDR3: CASSPPDRRLRGRALENIQYF
size: .; V: TRBV5-4; D: TRBD1; J: TRBJ1-1; DNA: TGTGCCAGCAGCTATGGGGGGACAGGGAACACTGAAGCTTTCTTT; CDR3: CASSYGGTGNTEAFF
size: .; V: TRBV11-2; D: .; J: TRBJ2-1; DNA: TGTGCCAGCCACCCAGGCAGGGTGAGGAATGAGCAGTTCTTC; CDR3: CASHPGRVRNEQFF
size: .; V: TRBV7-2; D: .; J: TRBJ2-1; DNA: TGTGCCAGCAGCTTAGCTAGCGGTTACAATGAGCAGTTCTTC; CDR3: CASSLASGYNEQFF
size: few; V: TRBV7-8; D: .; J: TRBJ2-5; DNA: TGTGCCAGCAGCGAATCTGGCCCCGAGACCCAGTACTTC; CDR3: CASSESGPETQYF
size: .; V: TRBV28; D: .; J: TRBJ2-1; DNA: TGTGCCAGCGGGCCAGCAGATAAGGCGGGAAGCGAGCAGTTCTTC; CDR3: CASGPADKAGSEQFF
size: .; V: TRBV9; D: TRBD1; J: TRBJ2-2; DNA: TGTGCCAGCCACCTCGGACAGGGGTCAACCGGGGAGCTGTTTTTT; CDR3: CASHLGQGSTGELFF
size: .; V: TRBV15; D: .; J: TRBJ2-7; DNA: TGTGCCACCAGCAGAGCCCTGGGACAATCCGTCCACGAGCAGTACTTC; CDR3: CATSRALGQSVHEQYF
size: few; V: TRBV10-3; D: TRBD1; J: TRBJ1-4; DNA: TGTGCCATCAGAGGACAGGGATATGAAAAACTGTTTTTT; CDR3: CAIRGQGYEKLFF
size: once; V: TRBV11-2; D: .; J: TRBJ2-3; DNA: TGTGCCAGCAGCTTAAGACTCCGTAGCACAGATACGCAGTATTTT; CDR3: CASSLRLRSTDTQYF
size: few; V: TRBV6-2/TRBV6-3; D: TRBD2; J: TRBJ2-7; DNA: TGTGCCAGCAGCCGTAGCGGGAGATTGTACGAGCAGTACTTC; CDR3: CASSRSGRLYEQYF
size: .; V: TRBV2; D: TRBD1; J: TRBJ1-2; DNA: TGTGCCAGCAGAAGGGGACAGGGGCCCTTCAATGGCTACACCTTC; CDR3: CASRRGQGPFNGYTF
size: .; V: TRBV27; D: TRBD1; J: TRBJ1-6; DNA: TGTGCCAGCAGTCGGGACAGGAGCTCCTATAATTCACCCCTCCACTTT; CDR3: CASSRDRSSYNSPLHF
size: .; V: TRBV24-1; D: TRBD2; J: TRBJ2-3; DNA: TGTGCCACCAGTGATCACACCCCCCTAGCGGGAGAGGCAGATACGCAGTATTTT; CDR3: CATSDHTPLAGEADTQYF
size: .; V: TRBV7-9; D: TRBD1; J: TRBJ2-5; DNA: TGTGCCAGCAGCTTCGACAGGGGAGGGACCCAGTACTTC; CDR3: CASSFDRGGTQYF
size: .; V: TRBV9; D: .; J: TRBJ2-3; DNA: TGTGCCAGCAGCTCCACCGCGGGTTCTTCCACAGATACGCAGTATTTT; CDR3: CASSSTAGSSTDTQYF
size: .; V: TRBV7-9; D: .; J: TRBJ2-1; DNA: TGTGCCAGCAGCGAGGGACTCTCCCACAATGAGCAGTTCTTC; CDR3: CASSEGLSHNEQFF
size: .; V: TRBV9; D: TRBD2; J: TRBJ2-3; DNA: TGTGCCAGCAGCCCTCTCGCGGGAGCTTCGGATACGCAGTATTTT; CDR3: CASSPLAGASDTQYF
size: .; V: TRBV14; D: .; J: TRBJ2-7; DNA: TGTGCCAGCAGCCCAGGACTGGACTACGAGCAGTACTTC; CDR3: CASSPGLDYEQYF
size: .; V: TRBV5-4; D: TRBD1; J: TRBJ1-2; DNA: TGTGCCAGCAGCTCTCCCGGACAGGAGTATGGCTACACCTTC; CDR3: CASSSPGQEYGYTF
size: .; V: TRBV7-9; D: .; J: TRBJ1-2; DNA: TGTGCCAGCAGCGTAAACAGGGAAGGGAACTATGGCTACACCTTC; CDR3: CASSVNREGNYGYTF
size: .; V: TRBV5-1; D: .; J: TRBJ2-7; DNA: TGTGCCAGCAGCTTACGCGGAGCCTCCTACGAGCAGTACTTC; CDR3: CASSLRGASYEQYF
size: .; V: TRBV30; D: TRBD1; J: TRBJ1-2; DNA: TGTGCCTGGAGCCCCAAGCCGGGACAGTTTTTTGTTGCCACCTTC; CDR3: CAWSPKPGQFFVATF
size: .; V: TRBV10-1; D: .; J: TRBJ2-1; DNA: TGCGCCAGCAGTGAGTCAGGGGACAATGAGCAGTTCTTC; CDR3: CASSESGDNEQFF
size: .; V: TRBV28; D: .; J: TRBJ2-1; DNA: TGTGCCAGCAGTTTAGTAGTGGCAGGTCCAATTTACAATGAGCAGTTCTTC; CDR3: CASSLVVAGPIYNEQFF
size: .; V: TRBV3-1/TRBV3-2; D: .; J: TRBJ2-7; DNA: TGTGCCAGCAGCCAAGACCCTAGCCCCCTCGAGCAGTACTTC; CDR3: CASSQDPSPLEQYF
size: .; V: TRBV6-6; D: TRBD1; J: TRBJ2-7; DNA: TGTGCCAGCAGTCGAACCGGGACAGGGTTATCCTACGAGCAGTACTTC; CDR3: CASSRTGTGLSYEQYF
size: .; V: TRBV10-3; D: .; J: TRBJ2-3; DNA: TGTGCCATCAGTGCTCGTACAGGCCTTAGCACAGATACGCAGTATTTT; CDR3: CAISARTGLSTDTQYF
size: .; V: TRBV13; D: TRBD2; J: TRBJ2-3; DNA: TGTGCCAGCAGCTTAGAACTAGCGACAGATACGCAGTATTTT; CDR3: CASSLELATDTQYF
size: few; V: TRBV15; D: .; J: TRBJ1-1; DNA: TGTGCCACCAGCAGGACAGGGAACACTGAAGCTTTCTTT; CDR3: CATSRTGNTEAFF
size: .; V: TRBV5-1; D: .; J: TRBJ2-6; DNA: TGCGCCAGCAGCTTGGCCTCGGGAACTGGGGCCAACGTCCTGACTTTC; CDR3: CASSLASGTGANVLTF
size: large; V: TRBV27; D: TRBD1; J: TRBJ2-1; DNA: TGTGCCAGCAGTTTATCGATTTGGGACAGGGTAGGCAATGAGCAGTTCTTC; CDR3: CASSLSIWDRVGNEQFF
size: once; V: TRBV7-3; D: TRBD1; J: TRBJ2-1; DNA: TGTGCCAGCAGTCCGGGACAGGGTTTCTACAATGAGCAGTTCTTC; CDR3: CASSPGQGFYNEQFF
size: .; V: TRBV29-1; D: TRBD2; J: TRBJ2-1; DNA: TGCAGCGCTTTGACTAGCGGGCCGTCTTCTCTGTACAATGAGCAGTTCTTC; CDR3: CSALTSGPSSLYNEQFF
size: .; V: TRBV7-3; D: .; J: TRBJ2-1; DNA: TGTGCCAGCAGCTTAGGGCACGGGGGTGAGCAGTTCTTC; CDR3: CASSLGHGGEQFF
size: once; V: TRBV15; D: .; J: TRBJ1-5; DNA: TGTGCCACCAGGGGAAATGGGGGGGGCTCCCACTATAGCAATCAGCCCCAGCATTTT; CDR3: CATRGNGGGSHYSNQPQHF
size: .; V: TRBV7-2; D: TRBD2; J: TRBJ2-3; DNA: TGTGCCAGCAGCTTGGGGACTAGCGGACGGTCGCAGTATTTT; CDR3: CASSLGTSGRSQYF
size: .; V: TRBV2; D: .; J: TRBJ2-3; DNA: TGTGCCAGCAGTACCTCAGGGAATAGAGCAGATACGCAGTATTTT; CDR3: CASSTSGNRADTQYF
size: .; V: TRBV2; D: .; J: TRBJ1-5; DNA: TGTGCCAGCAGGGCAGACAGTCCCCAGCCCCAGCATTTT; CDR3: CASRADSPQPQHF
size: few; V: TRBV6-6; D: .; J: TRBJ2-7; DNA: TGTGCCAGCAGTTTGACAGATTCCTACGAGCAGTACTTC; CDR3: CASSLTDSYEQYF
size: .; V: TRBV7-2; D: .; J: TRBJ2-7; DNA: TGTGCCAGCAGCTTACTCTCGGACGCGGGAGAGCAGTACTTC; CDR3: CASSLLSDAGEQYF
size: .; V: TRBV20-1; D: .; J: TRBJ2-1; DNA: TGCAGTGCTACTTCCAACGGTGAGCAGTTCTTC; CDR3: CSATSNGEQFF
size: .; V: TRBV2; D: TRBD2; J: TRBJ2-2; DNA: TGTGCCAGCAAAACGGGACTAGCCAACACCGGGGAGCTGTTTTTT; CDR3: CASKTGLANTGELFF
size: few; V: TRBV19; D: TRBD1; J: TRBJ2-3; DNA: TGTGCCAGTAGTGGCCGGGACAGGGGCCGGTATTTT; CDR3: CASSGRDRGRYF